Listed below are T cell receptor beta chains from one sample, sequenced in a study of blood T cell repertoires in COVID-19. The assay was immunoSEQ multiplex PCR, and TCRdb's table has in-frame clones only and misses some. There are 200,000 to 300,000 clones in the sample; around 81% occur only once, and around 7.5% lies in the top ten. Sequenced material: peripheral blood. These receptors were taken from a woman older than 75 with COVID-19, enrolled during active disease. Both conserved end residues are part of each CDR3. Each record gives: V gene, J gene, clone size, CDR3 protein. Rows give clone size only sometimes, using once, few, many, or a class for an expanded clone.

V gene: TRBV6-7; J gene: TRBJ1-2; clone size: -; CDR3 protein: CASESYFPNPRGHYGYTF
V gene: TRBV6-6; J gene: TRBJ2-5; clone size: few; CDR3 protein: CATNRGQETQYF
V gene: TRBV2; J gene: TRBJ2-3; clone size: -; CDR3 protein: CASTGQGNWDTQYF
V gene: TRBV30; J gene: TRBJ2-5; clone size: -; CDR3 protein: CAWSGSGQETQYF
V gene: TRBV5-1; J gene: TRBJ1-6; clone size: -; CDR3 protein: CASRHWAGINSPLHF
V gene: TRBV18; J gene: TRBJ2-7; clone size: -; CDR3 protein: CASSPLGQGRAYEQYF
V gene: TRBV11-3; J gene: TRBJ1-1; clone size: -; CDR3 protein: CASSNKWREETEAFF
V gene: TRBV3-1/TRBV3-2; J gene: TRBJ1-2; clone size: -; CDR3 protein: CASSQEIRRERGYTF
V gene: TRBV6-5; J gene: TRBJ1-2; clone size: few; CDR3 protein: CASSYSTRSYGYTF
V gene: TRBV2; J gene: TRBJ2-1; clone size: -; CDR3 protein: CASSEDGRNEQFF
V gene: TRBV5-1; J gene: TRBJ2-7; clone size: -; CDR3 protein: CASSSRDRGYEQYF
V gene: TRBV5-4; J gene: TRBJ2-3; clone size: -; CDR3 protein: CASTTAGGTRGTDTQYF
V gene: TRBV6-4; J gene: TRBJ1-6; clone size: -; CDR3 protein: CASSDTGPNSPLHF
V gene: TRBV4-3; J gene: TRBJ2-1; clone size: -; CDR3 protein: CASSPDRGSYNEQFF
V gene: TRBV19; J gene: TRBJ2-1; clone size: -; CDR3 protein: CASTVGAFYNEQFF
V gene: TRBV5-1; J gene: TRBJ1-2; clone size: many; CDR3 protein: CASSLGGVTYGYTF
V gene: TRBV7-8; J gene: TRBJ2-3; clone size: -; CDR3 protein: CASSLDRQDTQYF
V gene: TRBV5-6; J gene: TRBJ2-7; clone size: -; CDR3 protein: CASSLAASSYEQYF